One sample yielded the 26 T cell receptor beta chains listed below, sequenced in a study of cytomegalovirus exposure and HLA in healthy donors. With 60 Vbeta and 13 Jbeta primers, the PCR was carried out. Method: immunoSEQ multiplex PCR; TCRdb's copy keeps in-frame clones and lacks some. This sample yields about 140,000 clones, of which over 60% are seen a single time; under 7.5% belongs to the top ten. Sequenced sample: PBMCs. These receptors originate from a man aged 40-49 years in good health and CMV-seropositive.

This clone showed up just a few times. This chain links TRBV4-2 with TRBJ2-1; 12 positions match TRBD2. Germline CDR1 reads LGHNA; CDR2 reads YNFKEQ. The CDR3 extends over 16 amino acids. J was trimmed by 3 bases and V by 0 bases; bases with no gene match: 0. The CDR3 nucleotides read TGTGCCAGCAGCCAAGAGACTAGCGGGAGCTACAATGAGCAGTTCTTC. It specifies CASSQETSGSYNEQFF.

This chain uses TRBV4-1 with TRBJ2-1, with 12 bases lining up with TRBD2. The CDR3 covers 14 residues. With V trimmed by 8 bases and J by 7 bases, 6 bases remained unmatched. The V gene's germline CDR1 is MGHRA and CDR2 YSYEKL. The CDR3 DNA follows: TGCGCCAGCGCGACTAGCGGGAGTCCGAATGAGCAGTTCTTC. Translation: CASATSGSPNEQFF.

This clone was detected only once. The chain is built from TRBV5-8 and TRBJ1-5, with D tentatively TRBD1 (5 bases). The germline gives CDR1 SGHTS, CDR2 YDEGEE. The V end was cut by 1 base, the J end by 0 bases, with 8 bases between. The CDR3 is made up of 15 amino acids. CDR3 sequence reads: CASSLFDSSNQPQHF. For the CDR3, the DNA is TGTGCCAGCAGCTTGTTCGACAGTAGCAATCAGCCCCAGCATTTT.

This clone turned up a few times. J is TRBJ1-2 and V is TRBV6-1; D perhaps matches TRBD1 (5 bases). Germline loops: CDR1 MNHNS, CDR2 SASEGT. The V end lost 3 bases, the J end lost 4 bases, and 12 bases lay between the germline ends. The CDR3 has 14 amino acids. The CDR3 loop reads CASSDWGEGYGYTF. CDR3 bases: TGTGCCAGCAGTGACTGGGGGGAGGGCTATGGCTACACCTTC.

The J gene is TRBJ1-3, the V gene TRBV5-1, with 7 bases matching TRBD1. The ends lost 4 bases at V and 4 bases at J; junction bases unmatched: 5. This CDR3 has 14 amino acids. Germline values: CDR1 SGHRS, CDR2 YFSETQ. The CDR3 reads CASSTGDRGNTIYF. CDR3 DNA sequence: TGCGCCAGCAGCACCGGGGACAGAGGAAACACCATATATTTT. Together with reference TRBV5-1 and TRBJ1-3, the CDR3 gives the full variable domain: KAGVTQTPRYLIKTRGQQVTLSCSPISGHRSVSWYQQTPGQGLQFLFEYFSETQRNKGNFPGRFSGRQFSNSRSEMNVSTLELGDSALYLCASSTGDRGNTIYFGEGSWLTVV.

The rearrangement links TRBV29-1 to TRBJ1-1; D call uncertain. This CDR3 is built from 12 residues. Germline CDR1 reads SQVTM; CDR2 reads ANQGSEA. Deletions cut 4 bases from V and 4 bases from J, with 10 bases between. CDR3 amino acids: CSVVGSGTEAFF. DNA of the CDR3: TGCAGCGTTGTAGGAAGCGGCACTGAAGCTTTCTTT.

The chain is built from TRBV5-1 and TRBJ2-2; 7 bases fit TRBD2. V trimming: 0 bases; J trimming: 2 bases; junction bases outside the gene matches: 4. This CDR3 is built from 16 residues. From germline, CDR1 is SGHRS and CDR2 YFSETQ. The DNA for the CDR3 is TGCGCCAGCAGCTTGGACCCTAGCGGAAACACCGGGGAGCTGTTTTTT. Its translation is CASSLDPSGNTGELFF.

This chain uses TRBV7-2 with TRBJ2-7; 10 bases fit TRBD2. The CDR3 extends over 17 amino acids. The V segment lost 5 bases and the J segment 0 bases; nucleotides outside the gene matches: 10. The germline gives CDR1 SGHTA, CDR2 FQGNSA. The CDR3 nucleotides read TGTGCCAGCAGCGACCCGGGACTAGCGAAGAGCTCCTACGAGCAGTACTTC. Amino acids: CASSDPGLAKSSYEQYF.

The V gene is TRBV27, the J gene TRBJ2-1; D is uncertain. CDR3 length: 12 residues. The V gene's germline CDR1 is MNHEY and CDR2 SMNVEV (reference sequence). V was pared by 4 bases and J by 5 bases, with 6 bases between. Here the CDR3 DNA reads TGTGCCAGCAGTTCTATTGACAATGAGCAGTTCTTC. This encodes CASSSIDNEQFF.

The V and J genes are TRBV4-1 and TRBJ2-5; no firm D call. The germline CDR1 and CDR2 sequences are MGHRA and YSYEKL. The V end lost 4 bases, the J end lost 1 base, and 7 bases lay between the germline ends. CDR3 length: 13 residues. The CDR3 sequence: CASSRGFQETQYF. The CDR3 DNA sequence: TGCGCCAGCAGCCGAGGCTTCCAAGAGACCCAGTACTTC.

CDR3 nucleotide sequence: TGCGCCAGCAGCCCCACGTCTAGCTCCTATAATTCACCCCTCCACTTT. Protein: CASSPTSSSYNSPLHF. This chain links TRBV4-3 with TRBJ1-6; D ambiguous. The CDR3 runs to 16 residues. Germline V CDR1 and CDR2: LGHNA, YSLEER. V was pared by 4 bases and J by 0 bases, with 10 bases between.

The chain combines TRBV30 with TRBJ2-2; no reliable D call. The DNA end is a closer match to TRBJ1-3, so the J assignment may be wrong. The germline gives CDR1 GTSNPN, CDR2 SVGIG (reference sequence). This CDR3 has 16 residues. Here the CDR3 reads CAWSYDWVSSGNTIYF. DNA for the CDR3: TGTGCCTGGAGTTATGACTGGGTGAGCTCTGGAAACACCATATATTTT.

This clone has only a few counts. This chain uses TRBV5-4 with TRBJ2-1; 7 bases map to TRBD2. Trimming cost V 0 bases and J 3 bases; bases outside gene matches: 3. Germline CDR1 SGHNT, CDR2 YYREEE (reference sequence). This CDR3 is built from 15 residues. The CDR3 sequence: CASSLGGLLYNEQFF. CDR3 nucleotides: TGTGCCAGCAGCTTGGGGGGACTACTCTACAATGAGCAGTTCTTC.

The rearrangement joins TRBV28 to TRBJ2-7; no clear D gene. CDR3 length: 13 amino acids. Germline values: CDR1 MDHEN, CDR2 SYDVKM. V gave up 10 bases and J gave up 3 bases, with 16 bases separating them. CDR3 sequence (DNA): TGTGCCACCCAGTTCAGTAGACACTACGAGCAGTACTTC. This translates into CATQFSRHYEQYF.

The table lists this clone with a few counts. The chain recombines TRBV28 with TRBJ1-5, with D possibly TRBD1 on 6 matching bases. V was trimmed by 2 bases and J by 0 bases, leaving 11 bases between them. The CDR3 totals 16 residues. CDR1 is MDHEN and CDR2 is SYDVKM in the germline V gene. The CDR3 protein is CASSLHDRRSNQPQHF. The CDR3 DNA reads as TGTGCCAGCAGTTTACACGACAGGCGTAGCAATCAGCCCCAGCATTTT.

This clone was counted a few times. The gene calls are TRBV5-1 and TRBJ2-2, with D maybe TRBD2 (7 bases). Deletions cut 5 bases from V and 2 bases from J, with 19 bases between. CDR3 length: 17 amino acids. CDR1 and CDR2 from the germline V gene are SGHRS and YFSETQ. The CDR3 spells CASSPVAGAVNTGELFF. As DNA, the CDR3 is TGCGCCAGCAGTCCCGTGGCGGGGGCCGTAAACACCGGGGAGCTGTTTTTT.

The genes are TRBV2 and TRBJ1-4; D possibly corresponds to TRBD1 (6 bases). V lost 6 bases, J lost 2 bases, and 28 bases lay in between. The CDR3 runs to 20 residues. Looked up from germline, CDR1 is SNHLY and CDR2 is FYNNEI. The DNA of the CDR3 is TGTGCCAGCAGCGAGAGAACAGGGTACGGAGTCGGTACCACTAATGAAAAACTGTTTTTT. Translation: CASSERTGYGVGTTNEKLFF.

The CDR3 nucleotides are TGTGCCAGCAGTTTATTCTACGGGACTGAAGCTTTCTTT. Translation gives CASSLFYGTEAFF. This rearrangement joins TRBV27 to TRBJ1-1; D call uncertain. CDR3 size: 13 residues. V was clipped by 1 base and J by 5 bases, with 8 bases between them. The germline V gene has CDR1 MNHEY and CDR2 SMNVEV (reference sequence).

The gene calls are TRBV5-6 and TRBJ2-7; 10 bases line up with TRBD2. The V gene end was trimmed by 2 bases and the J gene end by 2 bases; junction bases not matched to a gene: 4. The CDR3 is 15 residues long. CDR1 and CDR2 (germline): SGHDT, YYEEEE. CDR3 DNA: TGTGCCAGCAGCTTCGGGCTAGCGGGGGCCTACGAGCAGTACTTC. Translation gives CASSFGLAGAYEQYF.

This clone turned up a few times. The rearrangement links TRBV9 to TRBJ1-1; 11 bases fit TRBD1. Germline V gene sequence: CDR1 SGDLS, CDR2 YYNGEE. The CDR3 spans 16 residues. Trimming removed 3 bases from V and 1 base from J; junction bases left unmatched: 5. The CDR3 DNA reads TGTGCCAGCAGCGCGGGACAGGGGGTCGGGAACACTGAAGCTTTCTTT. Its protein product is CASSAGQGVGNTEAFF.

V usage is TRBV10-2 and J usage is TRBJ2-7; 10 positions match TRBD1. V was clipped by 8 bases and J by 3 bases; unmatched bases: 7. The CDR3 is 14 amino acids. Germline lookup yields CDR1 WSHSY and CDR2 SAAADI. For the CDR3, the DNA is TGCGCCAGCCTTCCCGGGACAGGGGTCTACGAGCAGTACTTC. Translation: CASLPGTGVYEQYF.

The sample holds one count of this clone. The chain couples TRBV30 to TRBJ2-7; 8 bases line up with TRBD1. This CDR3 is built from 14 residues. CDR1 is GTSNPN and CDR2 is SVGIG in the germline V gene (reference sequence). With V trimmed by 5 bases and J by 3 bases, 9 bases remained unmatched. Here the CDR3 DNA reads TGTGCCTGGTGCAAGGGACAGGTTCTCTACGAGCAGTACTTC. Its protein is CAWCKGQVLYEQYF. Complete variable domain (other parts from reference TRBV30 and TRBJ2-7): SQTIHQWPATLVQPVGSPLSLECTVEGTSNPNLYWYRQAAGRGLQLLFYSVGIGQISSEVPQNLSASRPQDRQFILSSKKLLLSDSGFYLCAWCKGQVLYEQYFGPGTRLTVT.

The chain couples TRBV13 to TRBJ2-7, with 9 bases lining up with TRBD2. CDR3 length: 15 residues. Germline values: CDR1 PRHDT, CDR2 FYEKMQ (reference sequence). V was pared by 4 bases and J by 3 bases, with 7 bases of the junction left unmatched. CDR3 sequence (DNA): TGTGCCAGCAGCTCGGCGCGGGAGGGCCTCTACGAGCAGTACTTC. Residues: CASSSAREGLYEQYF.

The chain is built from TRBV1 and TRBJ1-4. TRBV1 is termed a pseudogene. The CDR3 extends over 16 amino acids. DNA for the CDR3: TGCACCAGCAGCCAGGACCCGGGGACTGCTAATGAAAAACTGTTTTTT. Translated, it gives CTSSQDPGTANEKLFF.

V is TRBV18 and J is TRBJ1-2; D unclear. The V and J ends lost 0 bases and 0 bases respectively, with 11 bases between them. From germline, CDR1 is KGHSH and CDR2 LQKENI. The CDR3 loop spans 16 amino acids. The CDR3 protein is CASSPPGRNANYGYTF. CDR3 DNA: TGTGCCAGCTCACCACCGGGGAGAAATGCTAACTATGGCTACACCTTC.

The V and J genes are TRBV16 and TRBJ2-1; D is perhaps TRBD1 (5 bases). This CDR3 region has 15 residues. With 1 base removed from V and 7 bases from J, the gap between germline ends came to 14 bases. Per germline, CDR1 KGHSY and CDR2 FQNENV. In DNA, the CDR3 is TGTGCCAGCAGCCAATACCCGACAGCTTCGAATGAGCAGTTCTTC. It codes for CASSQYPTASNEQFF.